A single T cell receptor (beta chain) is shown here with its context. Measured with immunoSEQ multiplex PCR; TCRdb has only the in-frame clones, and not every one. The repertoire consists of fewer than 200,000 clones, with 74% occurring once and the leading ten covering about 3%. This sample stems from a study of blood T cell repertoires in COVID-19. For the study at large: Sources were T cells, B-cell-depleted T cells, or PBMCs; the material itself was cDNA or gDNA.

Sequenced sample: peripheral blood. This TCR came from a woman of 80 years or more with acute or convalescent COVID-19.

The CDR3 nucleotides read TGTGCCAGCAGCCTTGGACTAGCGGGGAACACCGGGGAGCTGTTTTTT. Translated, it gives CASSLGLAGNTGELFF. The chain carries TRBV7-7 and TRBJ2-2, with TRBD2 matching over 11 bases. Germline V gene data show CDR1 as SSHAT and CDR2 as FNYEAQ (reference sequence). J gave up 1 base and V 5 bases, and 3 bases lay outside the gene matches. CDR3 length equals 16 residues.